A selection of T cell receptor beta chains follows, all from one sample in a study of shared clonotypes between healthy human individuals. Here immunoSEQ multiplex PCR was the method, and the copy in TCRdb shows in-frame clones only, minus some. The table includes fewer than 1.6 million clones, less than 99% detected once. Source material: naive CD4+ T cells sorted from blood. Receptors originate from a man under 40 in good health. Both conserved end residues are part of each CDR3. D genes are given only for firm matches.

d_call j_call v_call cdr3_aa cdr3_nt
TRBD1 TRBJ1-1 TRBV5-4 CASRRQGNTEAFF TGTGCCAGCAGGAGACAGGGGAACACTGAAGCTTTCTTT
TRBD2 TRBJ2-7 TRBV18 CASSPLGTSGSSSYEQYF TGTGCCAGCTCACCACTTGGGACTAGCGGGTCTAGCTCCTACGAGCAGTACTTC
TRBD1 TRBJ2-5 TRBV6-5 CASSSRRGRQETQYF TGTGCCAGCAGTTCCCGCAGGGGGCGTCAAGAGACCCAGTACTTC
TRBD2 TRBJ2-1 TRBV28 CASSLGGGSSYNEQFF TGTGCCAGCAGTTTAGGGGGGGGAAGCTCCTACAATGAGCAGTTCTTC
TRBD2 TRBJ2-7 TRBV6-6 CASSLIAGGPYEQYF TGTGCCAGCAGTTTAATAGCGGGAGGGCCCTACGAGCAGTACTTC
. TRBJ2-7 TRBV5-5 CASSLSREWEQYF TGTGCCAGCAGCTTGTCACGGGAGTGGGAGCAGTACTTC
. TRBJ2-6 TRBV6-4 CASSEKSQSSGANVLTF TGTGCCAGCAGTGAAAAGTCACAGAGCTCTGGGGCCAACGTCCTGACTTTC
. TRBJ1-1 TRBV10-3 CAISEVFGNTEAFF TGTGCCATCAGTGAAGTATTTGGGAACACTGAAGCTTTCTTT
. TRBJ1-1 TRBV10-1 CASSDRGRANTEAFF TGCGCCAGCAGTGATCGTGGCAGGGCTAACACTGAAGCTTTCTTT
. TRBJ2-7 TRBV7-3 CASSRSGTSYEQYF TGTGCCAGCAGCCGTAGCGGTACCTCCTACGAGCAGTACTTC
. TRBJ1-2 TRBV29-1 CSVGTERNYGYTF TGCAGCGTTGGGACAGAAAGAAACTATGGCTACACCTTC
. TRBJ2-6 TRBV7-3 CASRVSGANVLTF TGTGCCAGCAGGGTCTCTGGGGCCAACGTCCTGACTTTC
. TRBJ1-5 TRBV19 CASSISGWQPQHF TGTGCCAGTAGTATATCAGGGTGGCAGCCCCAGCATTTT
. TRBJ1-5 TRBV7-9 CASSLVAGSLSQHF TGTGCCAGCAGCTTAGTAGCAGGGAGTTTGTCCCAGCATTTT
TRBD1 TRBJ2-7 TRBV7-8 CASSLAGTVSYEQYF TGTGCCAGCAGCTTAGCCGGGACAGTATCCTACGAGCAGTACTTC